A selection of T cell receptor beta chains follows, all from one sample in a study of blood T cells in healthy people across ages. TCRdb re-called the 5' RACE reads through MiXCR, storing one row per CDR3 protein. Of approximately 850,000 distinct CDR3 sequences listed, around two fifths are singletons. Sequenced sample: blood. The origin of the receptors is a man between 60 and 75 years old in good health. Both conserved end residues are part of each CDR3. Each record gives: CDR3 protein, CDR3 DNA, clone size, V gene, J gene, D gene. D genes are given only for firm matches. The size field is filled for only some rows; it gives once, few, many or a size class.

CSANLIGYEQYF	TGCAGTGCTAACCTTATTGGGTACGAGCAGTACTTC	NA	TRBV20-1	TRBJ2-7	NA
CASNKEGLGNQPQHF	TGTGCCAGCAATAAGGAGGGGCTGGGCAATCAGCCCCAGCATTTT	few	TRBV12-3/TRBV12-4	TRBJ1-5	NA
CASTEGDRLAYEQYF	TGTGCCAGCACCGAGGGGGACAGACTTGCCTACGAGCAGTACTTC	NA	TRBV12-3/TRBV12-4	TRBJ2-7	TRBD1
CASSSIDRGYEQYF	TGTGCCAGCAGTTCGATCGACAGGGGCTACGAGCAGTACTTC	NA	TRBV12-3/TRBV12-4	TRBJ2-7	TRBD1
CASASGSPVYEQYF	TGTGCCAGCGCGTCGGGGTCCCCAGTATACGAGCAGTACTTC	NA	TRBV7-2	TRBJ2-7	NA
CASSRKGETYNEQYF	TGTGCCAGTAGCCGAAAGGGGGAAACCTACAATGAGCAGTACTTC	NA	TRBV19	TRBJ2-7	NA
CAIKTDLNTEAFF	TGTGCCATCAAGACAGATCTGAACACTGAAGCTTTCTTT	NA	TRBV10-3	TRBJ1-1	NA
CSARALAAYNEQFF	TGCAGTGCTAGAGCGCTAGCAGCCTACAATGAGCAGTTCTTC	NA	TRBV20-1	TRBJ2-1	NA
CAISLSGSSTDTQYF	TGTGCCATCAGTCTTAGCGGGTCGAGCACAGATACGCAGTATTTT	NA	TRBV10-3	TRBJ2-3	TRBD2
CASSVGGVSGANALTF	TGTGCCAGCAGCGTAGGAGGGGTCTCTGGGGCCAACGCCCTGACTTTC	NA	TRBV9	TRBJ2-6	NA
CASSRAGALGNEQFF	TGTGCCAGCAGCCGAGCGGGGGCGTTAGGTAATGAGCAGTTCTTC	NA	TRBV7-2	TRBJ2-1	TRBD2
CASRTDRSAYGYTF	TGTGCCAGCAGAACCGACAGGTCGGCCTATGGCTACACCTTC	NA	TRBV2	TRBJ1-2	NA
CASSFEGRGYNSPLHF	TGTGCCAGCAGTTTTGAGGGCAGGGGTTATAATTCACCCCTCCACTTT	few	TRBV28	TRBJ1-6	NA
CASSRSRLEQYF	TGTGCCAGCAGTCGGAGCCGACTAGAGCAGTACTTC	NA	TRBV6-2/TRBV6-3	TRBJ2-7	NA
CASSGSGGNQPQHF	TGTGCCAGCAGCGGGTCCGGGGGCAATCAGCCCCAGCATTTT	NA	TRBV7-2	TRBJ1-5	NA
CSAPTLRLNEQYF	TGCAGTGCACCGACACTTCGGCTCAACGAGCAGTACTTC	NA	TRBV20-1	TRBJ2-7	NA
CASSLGLSGGADGYTF	TGTGCCAGCAGTCTAGGTCTATCGGGGGGCGCTGACGGCTACACCTTC	NA	TRBV27	TRBJ1-2	NA
CASSVGQARGYTF	TGTGCCAGCAGCGTCGGACAGGCCAGGGGCTACACCTTC	NA	TRBV9	TRBJ1-2	TRBD1
CASSLGQGAIETQYF	TGCGCCAGCAGCCTAGGACAGGGGGCAATAGAGACCCAGTACTTC	NA	TRBV5-1	TRBJ2-5	TRBD1
CASSSFLQGAGNEQFF	TGTGCCAGCAGTTCTTTCCTACAGGGGGCGGGCAATGAGCAGTTCTTC	NA	TRBV6-6	TRBJ2-1	TRBD1
CASTEGGDTEAFF	TGTGCCAGTACGGAGGGGGGTGACACTGAAGCTTTCTTT	once	TRBV27	TRBJ1-1	NA
CSARDFRAKNIQYF	TGCAGTGCTAGAGATTTCCGAGCCAAAAACATTCAGTACTTC	few	TRBV20-1	TRBJ2-4	NA
CASSRPPSGGPIEELFF	TGCGCCAGCAGCCGCCCGCCTAGCGGGGGGCCCATAGAGGAGCTGTTTTTT	NA	TRBV4-3	TRBJ2-2	TRBD2
CASSHPYGDQPQHF	TGCGCCAGCAGCCACCCTTACGGGGATCAGCCCCAGCATTTT	NA	TRBV4-1	TRBJ1-5	NA
CSARDSASVMDEQFF	TGCAGTGCTAGAGATTCGGCTAGCGTTATGGATGAGCAGTTCTTC	few	TRBV20-1	TRBJ2-1	NA